The clone carrying this T cell receptor beta chain was detected a few times. Its target is unknown. The data originate from a study of long-term antiretroviral therapy in people with HIV. The CDR3 contains 16 residues. J was trimmed by 2 bases and V by 3 bases; bases with no gene match: 7. Germline V gene data show CDR1 as SGHDT and CDR2 as YYEEEE. Every donor had one or more pre-ART and two or more post-ART PBMC samples. It was in the United States that all participants with HIV were treated. Before they underwent DNA extraction, samples held about 1-10 million cryopreserved PBMC. It was version v3.0 of the immunoSEQ assay that was run at survey level. Libraries were prepared by immunoSEQ multiplex PCR; TCRdb keeps only in-frame clonotypes and omits some of them. The sample has tens of thousands of clones, nearly 95% seen once. Study results and caveats: Therapy changes, viral resistance and ART adherence were not documented in the available data.

This material consisted of unsorted PBMCs, taken 3.7 years after starting antiretroviral therapy. This TCR was sampled from a woman between 45 and 60 years old with HIV. This chain connects TRBV5-6 to TRBJ2-3, with 9 nucleotides matching TRBD2. The CDR3 sequence is CASSSQAGGYTDTQYF. The DNA for the CDR3 is TGTGCCAGCAGCTCGCAAGCGGGGGGATACACAGATACGCAGTATTTT. Full variable domain (missing parts from reference TRBV5-6 and TRBJ2-3): DAGVTQSPTHLIKTRGQQVTLRCSPKSGHDTVSWYQQALGQGPQFIFQYYEEEERQRGNFPDRFSGHQFPNYSSELNVNALLLGDSALYLCASSSQAGGYTDTQYFGPGTRLTVL.